The 29 T cell receptor beta chains presented below share a single source sample, sequenced in a study of Tregs in tolerant kidney transplant recipients. The data were produced by immunoSEQ multiplex PCR, yet TCRdb's version contains in-frame clones alone and is incomplete. The sample has about 64,000 clones; approximately 87% are singletons. Related graft donors supplied nonmyeloablative bone marrow transplants, and mixed chimerism was transient. The starting material was CD4+ T cells from blood (PBMCs), obtained 6 months after the transplant. All receptors come from a human patient who received a combined kidney and bone marrow transplant. The graft donor may have contributed some T cells.

This chain uses TRBV28 with TRBJ1-5, with TRBD1 matching 7 bases. Unmatched junction bases numbered 7, after V lost 5 bases and J lost 0 bases. From germline, CDR1 is MDHEN and CDR2 SYDVKM. The CDR3 spans 16 residues. CDR3 in amino acids: CASSNTGAVSNQPQHF. The CDR3 DNA reads as TGTGCCAGCAGTAACACAGGGGCCGTTAGCAATCAGCCCCAGCATTTT.

DNA for the CDR3: TGTGCCAGCAGCGTAGGCGCCTACCTGAATACCTACGAGCAGTACTTC. Translation gives CASSVGAYLNTYEQYF. This chain connects TRBV9 to TRBJ2-7, with D uncertain. Looked up from germline, CDR1 is SGDLS and CDR2 is YYNGEE. The length of the CDR3 is 16 residues. Trimming took off 0 bases at V and 2 bases at J, with 15 bases between the two ends.

The genes are TRBV5-1 and TRBJ2-3; 12 bases align to TRBD2. Germline lookup yields CDR1 SGHRS and CDR2 YFSETQ. The CDR3 consists of 14 residues. With 7 bases clipped from V and 7 bases from J, the junction kept 7 bases outside the gene matches. CDR3 sequence (DNA): TGCGCCAGCGGGGCTAGCGGGGGGGCGAATACGCAGTATTTT. Translating it yields CASGASGGANTQYF.

The CDR3 reads CASSHSSGANVLTF. CDR3 nucleotides: TGTGCCAGCTCACACAGCTCTGGGGCCAACGTCCTGACTTTC. The V call is TRBV18, the J call TRBJ2-6; D is undetermined. V dropped 4 bases and J dropped 0 bases, with 4 bases sitting between them. The CDR3 contains 14 residues. Germline CDR1 reads KGHSH; CDR2 reads LQKENI.

This chain links TRBV25-1 with TRBJ2-7; 13 bases align to TRBD2. This CDR3 region has 14 residues. Germline V gives CDR1 MGHDK, CDR2 SYGVNS. J was trimmed by 4 bases and V by 3 bases; bases with no gene match: 0. The CDR3 DNA sequence: TGTGCCAGCAGTGAGGGACTAGCGGGGTACGAGCAGTACTTC. It codes for CASSEGLAGYEQYF.

Comment on this clone: Germline and junction disagree at one end, which may indicate a read error. The J gene is TRBJ2-2, the V gene TRBV4-2, with D tentatively TRBD2 (5 bases). The V gene's germline CDR1 is LGHNA and CDR2 YNFKEQ. This CDR3 has 15 residues. DNA for the CDR3: TGTGCCAGCAGCCCCGAGTATTCGAACACCGGGGAGCTGCTTTTT. The encoded protein is CASSPEYSNTGELLF.

The chain is built from TRBV7-9 and TRBJ2-3; D ambiguous. Trimming removed 5 bases from V and 0 bases from J, with 6 bases in between. Germline V gene data show CDR1 as SEHNR and CDR2 as FQNEAQ (reference sequence). The CDR3 has 13 amino acids. The CDR3 sequence: CASSIGSTDTQYF. CDR3 sequence (DNA): TGTGCCAGCAGCATTGGCAGCACAGATACGCAGTATTTT.

The V and J genes are TRBV2 and TRBJ1-4; the D gene is possibly TRBD1 (6 bases). V lost 6 bases, J lost 8 bases, and 10 bases lay in between. Germline CDR1 reads SNHLY; CDR2 reads FYNNEI. The CDR3 spans 12 residues. The DNA for the CDR3 is TGTGCCAGCAGACAGGGCTGGGAAAAACTGTTTTTT. This gives the protein CASRQGWEKLFF.

This clone was counted a few times. The genes are TRBV7-9 and TRBJ2-1, with D possibly TRBD1 on 6 matching bases. Germline V gene lookup returns CDR1 SEHNR and CDR2 FQNEAQ (reference sequence). V dropped 6 bases and J dropped 4 bases, with 10 bases sitting between them. CDR3 size: 13 residues. The CDR3 is CASSLGQYNEQFF. CDR3 nucleotides: TGTGCCAGCAGTCTCGGACAGTACAATGAGCAGTTCTTC. The entire variable domain, with the rest obtained from reference TRBV7-9 and TRBJ2-1, is as follows: DTGVSQNPRHKITKRGQNVTFRCDPISEHNRLYWYRQTLGQGPEFLTYFQNEAQLEKSRLLSDRFSAERPKGSFSTLEIQRTEQGDSAMYLCASSLGQYNEQFFGPGTRLTVL.

The rearrangement links TRBV19 to TRBJ1-5; 9 bases line up with TRBD1. CDR1 LNHDA and CDR2 SQIVND come from the germline V gene (reference sequence). The CDR3 extends over 19 amino acids. V lost 6 bases and J lost 0; bases outside the gene matches: 15. The CDR3 region has the DNA TGTGCCAGTAGATCGCCGGGACAGGGACTTTGGGGTAGCAATCAGCCCCAGCATTTT. As protein: CASRSPGQGLWGSNQPQHF.

The chain is built from TRBV30 and TRBJ1-1; D is perhaps TRBD1 (5 bases). Trimming pared 5 bases from V and 0 bases from J, leaving 7 bases between. The CDR3 extends over 12 amino acids. Germline V CDR1 and CDR2: GTSNPN, SVGIG (reference sequence). The CDR3 bases are TGTGCCTGGCGGGGGATGAACACTGAAGCTTTCTTT. Translation gives CAWRGMNTEAFF.

The rearrangement uses TRBV5-1 and TRBJ2-5; D uncertain. The CDR3 sequence is 13 residues long. The germline V and J ends were trimmed by 0 bases and 3 bases, with 6 bases remaining between them. Germline V CDR1 and CDR2: SGHRS, YFSETQ. The CDR3 loop reads CASSLAPEETQYF. The DNA for the CDR3 is TGCGCCAGCAGCTTGGCTCCGGAAGAGACCCAGTACTTC.

The rearrangement links TRBV11-2 to TRBJ1-1; the D is unclear. The CDR3 has 12 amino acids. Germline loops: CDR1 SGHAT, CDR2 FQNNGV. V gave up 2 bases and J gave up 10 bases, with 11 bases separating them. The CDR3 loop is CASSLPRQVAFF. Here the CDR3 DNA reads TGTGCCAGCAGCTTACCGAGACAAGTAGCTTTCTTT.

In this sample, this clone turned up once. The rearrangement links TRBV18 to TRBJ1-1, with TRBD1 matching over 7 bases. The CDR3 is 13 amino acids. Germline V CDR1 and CDR2: KGHSH, LQKENI. Trimming at V came to 3 bases and at J to 3 bases, leaving 1 base not matched to a gene. The CDR3 is CASSPQGDTEAFF. CDR3 DNA sequence: TGTGCCAGCTCACCGCAGGGGGACACTGAAGCTTTCTTT. Drawing the rest from reference TRBV18 and TRBJ1-1, the complete variable domain is NAGVMQNPRHLVRRRGQEARLRCSPMKGHSHVYWYRQLPEEGLKFMVYLQKENIIDESGMPKERFSAEFPKEGPSILRIQQVVRGDSAAYFCASSPQGDTEAFFGQGTRLTVV.

The V gene is TRBV11-2, the J gene TRBJ2-5; possible D gene TRBD1, 5 bases. The CDR3 contains 15 residues. V lost 2 bases and J lost 5, with 15 bases in between. Per the germline V gene, CDR1 is SGHAT and CDR2 is FQNNGV. The CDR3 loop reads CASSLRVQGSETQYF. As DNA, the CDR3 is TGTGCCAGCAGCTTACGAGTTCAGGGCTCCGAGACCCAGTACTTC.

The chain employs TRBV7-3 and TRBJ2-6; 8 nucleotides agree with TRBD1. The ends lost 5 bases at V and 0 bases at J; junction bases unmatched: 9. CDR1 SGHTA and CDR2 FQGTGA come from the germline V gene. The CDR3 extends over 18 amino acids. CDR3 in amino acids: CASSLPGQVVSGANVLTF. DNA of the CDR3: TGTGCCAGCAGCCTACCGGGACAGGTAGTCTCTGGGGCCAACGTCCTGACTTTC.

This chain links TRBV5-4 with TRBJ2-2; possibly TRBD1 for D (6 bases). V dropped 3 bases and J dropped 1 base, with 10 bases sitting between them. This CDR3 has 15 amino acids. Germline V gene data show CDR1 as SGHNT and CDR2 as YYREEE (reference sequence). Here the CDR3 reads CASSWTVMNTGELFF. The CDR3 nucleotides read TGTGCCAGCAGCTGGACAGTCATGAACACCGGGGAGCTGTTTTTT.

The chain employs TRBV30 and TRBJ1-1; no firm D call. Between the trimmed V and J ends, which lost 2 bases and 7 bases, there was a span of 14 bases. The germline V gene has CDR1 GTSNPN and CDR2 SVGIG (reference sequence). CDR3 length: 13 amino acids. CDR3 amino acids: CAWSRGRQFEAFF. CDR3 DNA: TGTGCCTGGAGTCGTGGCAGGCAGTTTGAAGCTTTCTTT.

V usage is TRBV2 and J usage is TRBJ1-1, with a tentative D call TRBD1 (5 bases). Trimming shortened V by 4 bases and J by 11 bases, and 11 bases separated the two germline ends. Per germline, CDR1 SNHLY and CDR2 FYNNEI. The CDR3 covers 11 residues. Written as DNA, the CDR3 is TGTGCCAGCAGTGGCAGGGTTTTGGCTTTCTTT. Protein: CASSGRVLAFF. Combining the CDR3 with reference TRBV2 and TRBJ1-1 gives the whole variable domain EPEVTQTPSHQVTQMGQEVILRCVPISNHLYFYWYRQILGQKVEFLVSFYNNEISEKSEIFDDQFSVERPDGSNFTLKIRSTKLEDSAMYFCASSGRVLAFFGQGTRLTVV.

V is TRBV7-8 and J is TRBJ2-5; D perhaps matches TRBD2 (6 bases). Germline values: CDR1 SGHVS, CDR2 FQNEAQ. The V and J ends lost 5 bases and 5 bases respectively, with 9 bases between them. CDR3 size: 12 residues. CDR3 sequence: CASSRGGETQYF. The CDR3 coding sequence is TGTGCCAGCAGCAGGGGAGGTGAGACCCAGTACTTC.

This clone was counted only a few times. This sequence joins TRBV29-1 and TRBJ2-7; 9 bases agree with TRBD1. In germline, CDR1 is SQVTM, CDR2 ANQGSEA. This CDR3 comprises 14 residues. The V gene end was trimmed by 6 bases and the J gene end by 2 bases; junction bases not matched to a gene: 8. The CDR3 loop reads CSVNLQGAAYEQYF. In DNA form, the CDR3 reads TGCAGCGTCAACCTACAGGGGGCTGCCTACGAGCAGTACTTC.

The V call is TRBV9, the J call TRBJ1-5; 9 nucleotides line up with TRBD1. The CDR3 is 24 residues long. V was clipped by 0 bases and J by 0 bases; unmatched bases: 25. Germline V gene data show CDR1 as SGDLS and CDR2 as YYNGEE. The CDR3 sequence: CASSVALGTGNRLKQPYSNQPQHF. As DNA, the CDR3 is TGTGCCAGCAGCGTAGCTCTGGGGACAGGGAACCGGTTAAAGCAGCCTTATAGCAATCAGCCCCAGCATTTT. Combining the CDR3 with reference TRBV9 and TRBJ1-5 gives the whole variable domain DSGVTQTPKHLITATGQRVTLRCSPRSGDLSVYWYQQSLDQGLQFLIQYYNGEERAKGNILERFSAQQFPDLHSELNLSSLELGDSALYFCASSVALGTGNRLKQPYSNQPQHFGDGTRLSIL.

This clone was found once. The chain links TRBV10-3 to TRBJ2-4; the match to TRBD1 covers 9 bases. CDR1 is ENHRY and CDR2 is SYGVKD in the germline V gene. The CDR3 has 16 amino acids. Germline trimming cut 10 bases from V and 2 bases from J; bases unmatched to any gene: 12. The DNA of the CDR3 is TGTGCCAGCAGGCCGGGACAGGGCGTTTCCAAAAACATTCAGTACTTC. As protein: CASRPGQGVSKNIQYF.

The chain combines TRBV10-3 with TRBJ2-1, with D perhaps matching TRBD1 (6 bases). Trimming shortened V by 6 bases and J by 5 bases, and 14 bases separated the two germline ends. Germline lookup yields CDR1 ENHRY and CDR2 SYGVKD. This CDR3 is built from 14 residues. CDR3 residues: CAIRGDTEDNEQFF. The CDR3 nucleotides are TGTGCCATCAGGGGGGACACGGAGGACAATGAGCAGTTCTTC.

The chain is built from TRBV4-3 and TRBJ2-7; 9 positions match TRBD1. Germline CDR1 reads LGHNA; CDR2 reads YSLEER. The CDR3 is made up of 12 amino acids. V was clipped by 3 bases and J by 12 bases; unmatched bases: 6. The CDR3 nucleotides are TGCGCCAGCAGCCAGGCCGGGACAGGGCTGTACTTC. Protein: CASSQAGTGLYF.

In this sample, this clone turned up a few times. The rearrangement links TRBV28 to TRBJ1-5; perhaps TRBD1 as D (6 bases). Germline CDR1 and CDR2: MDHEN and SYDVKM. The CDR3 runs 15 residues. With 5 bases removed from V and 3 bases from J, the gap between germline ends came to 14 bases. CDR3 sequence reads: CASSLIGQHNQPQHF. CDR3 DNA: TGTGCCAGCAGTCTCATAGGACAGCACAATCAGCCCCAGCATTTT.

As concerns this clone: The sample has other DNA sequences that encode this CDR3 too. V gene TRBV6-5 combines with J gene TRBJ1-6, with D hard to call. The CDR3 has 13 residues. Trimming stripped 8 bases from V and 7 bases from J, with 12 bases between. Germline V CDR1 and CDR2: MNHEY, SVGAGI. As DNA, the CDR3 is TGTGCCAGCGGATCGGGAGGGAATTCACCCCTCCACTTT. This gives the protein CASGSGGNSPLHF.

The V call is TRBV11-3, the J call TRBJ2-1; 9 bases are a match to TRBD2. This CDR3 spans 17 amino acids. CDR1 and CDR2 from the germline V gene are SGHNT and YENEEA. Losses at the gene ends were 5 bases for V and 10 bases for J; bases not matched to a gene: 18. CDR3 loop: CASSPGRGAGGPLEQFF. CDR3 in DNA: TGTGCCAGCAGCCCCGGGAGAGGCGCGGGGGGGCCTTTAGAGCAGTTCTTC.

The chain employs TRBV6-1 and TRBJ1-3; the match to TRBD1 covers 7 bases. Germline V gene sequence: CDR1 MNHNS, CDR2 SASEGT. The CDR3 has 15 amino acids. The V gene end was trimmed by 4 bases and the J gene end by 0 bases; junction bases not matched to a gene: 3. The CDR3 reads CASSVGDSSGNTIYF. In nucleotides, the CDR3 is TGTGCCAGCAGTGTTGGGGACAGCTCTGGAAACACCATATATTTT.